One and the same sample provided the 14 T cell receptor beta chains below, sequenced in a study of shared clonotypes between healthy human individuals. Clones were read by immunoSEQ multiplex PCR, and TCRdb kept only the in-frame ones, dropping some. Among under 200,000 clones, around 93% were seen once, and the ten largest hold around 0.067%. Sequencing was carried out using naive CD4+ T cells sorted from blood. Subset in this sample: CD45RA+ positively selected. The receptor set was obtained from a woman aged 25 to 39 in good health.

This chain links TRBV18 with TRBJ1-1; 8 positions match TRBD1. Germline CDR1 is KGHSH and CDR2 is LQKENI. This CDR3 is built from 15 residues. The trim removed 2 bases at V and 6 bases at J, leaving 8 bases unmatched. The chain's CDR3 is CASSPFPGQEAEAFF. For the CDR3, the DNA is TGTGCCAGCTCACCATTCCCGGGACAGGAAGCTGAAGCTTTCTTT.

The chain joins TRBV2 to TRBJ2-1; D is perhaps TRBD1 or TRBD2 (5 bases each). Germline lookup yields CDR1 SNHLY and CDR2 FYNNEI. Trimming removed 4 bases at V and 2 bases at J, with 6 bases between. The length of the CDR3 is 13 residues. For the CDR3, the DNA is TGTGCCAGCAGTGTGGGACCCTACAATGAGCAGTTCTTC. Its translation is CASSVGPYNEQFF.

The chain links TRBV11-2 to TRBJ2-4, with 8 nucleotides matching TRBD2. The CDR3 spans 20 residues. Germline CDR1 SGHAT, CDR2 FQNNGV. V shed 0 bases and J 4 bases; nucleotides not matched to a gene: 17. CDR3 residues: CASSLELRGAGEGRKNIQYF. CDR3 DNA sequence: TGTGCCAGCAGCTTAGAACTAAGGGGAGCGGGAGAGGGCCGGAAAAACATTCAGTACTTC. The full variable domain, its missing parts supplied by reference TRBV11-2 and TRBJ2-4, is EAGVAQSPRYKIIEKRQSVAFWCNPISGHATLYWYQQILGQGPKLLIQFQNNGVVDDSQLPKDRFSAERLKGVDSTLKIQPAKLEDSAVYLCASSLELRGAGEGRKNIQYFGAGTRLSVL.

The chain joins TRBV6-1 to TRBJ1-1; 7 nucleotides align to TRBD1. The germline V gene encodes CDR1 MNHNS and CDR2 SASEGT. The CDR3 length is 15 residues. With 6 bases clipped from V and 1 base from J, the junction kept 8 bases outside the gene matches. CDR3 loop: CASRTGQRTNTEAFF. CDR3 nucleotide sequence: TGTGCCAGCAGGACGGGACAGCGAACGAACACTGAAGCTTTCTTT.

This clone has only one observation. The genes are TRBV14 and TRBJ2-1, with 9 positions matching TRBD2. Germline V gene data show CDR1 as SGHDN and CDR2 as FVKESK. The CDR3 loop spans 16 amino acids. V gave up 2 bases and J gave up 4 bases; unmatched junction bases: 6. Here the CDR3 reads CASSQKLAGDYNEQFF. The CDR3 DNA is TGTGCCAGCAGCCAAAAACTAGCGGGCGATTACAATGAGCAGTTCTTC.

The rearrangement joins TRBV19 to TRBJ2-7; perhaps TRBD1 as D (5 bases). V gave up 6 bases and J gave up 0 bases, with 12 bases separating them. Germline CDR1 reads LNHDA; CDR2 reads SQIVND (reference sequence). This CDR3 region has 14 residues. This CDR3 is CASRGQGSSYEQYF. In nucleotides, the CDR3 is TGTGCCAGTAGAGGCCAGGGAAGCTCCTACGAGCAGTACTTC.

The V gene is TRBV30, the J gene TRBJ2-7, with 10 bases fitting TRBD2. V gave up 3 bases and J gave up 4 bases; unmatched junction bases: 9. Germline assignment: CDR1 GTSNPN and CDR2 SVGIG (reference sequence). The CDR3 has 15 residues. CDR3 residues: CAWSSSGRASYEQYF. DNA for the CDR3: TGTGCCTGGAGCTCCAGCGGGAGGGCTAGTTACGAGCAGTACTTC. Filled out from reference TRBV30 and TRBJ2-7, the complete variable domain reads SQTIHQWPATLVQPVGSPLSLECTVEGTSNPNLYWYRQAAGRGLQLLFYSVGIGQISSEVPQNLSASRPQDRQFILSSKKLLLSDSGFYLCAWSSSGRASYEQYFGPGTRLTVT.

This clone occurred once. V usage is TRBV11-3 and J usage is TRBJ2-1, with TRBD2 matching over 7 bases. Trimming removed 5 bases from V and 4 bases from J; junction bases left unmatched: 8. The CDR3 runs to 15 residues. Germline CDR1 and CDR2: SGHNT and YENEEA. CDR3 sequence: CASSPLAGPYNEQFF. CDR3 coding DNA: TGTGCCAGCAGCCCCTTAGCGGGTCCATACAATGAGCAGTTCTTC.

With regard to this clone: The same CDR3 arises from other DNA sequences in this sample as well. The V gene is TRBV6-5, the J gene TRBJ2-7; the match to TRBD1 covers 7 bases. The CDR3 spans 13 residues. Germline assignment: CDR1 MNHEY and CDR2 SVGAGI. V gave up 6 bases and J gave up 2 bases; unmatched junction bases: 4. As DNA, the CDR3 is TGTGCCAGCAGCCTGACAGGGACCTACGAGCAGTACTTC. Amino acid sequence: CASSLTGTYEQYF.

CDR3 loop: CASTRLAGYEQYF. The CDR3 bases are TGTGCCAGCACCCGACTAGCGGGTTACGAGCAGTACTTC. The gene calls are TRBV6-1 and TRBJ2-7; 10 bases map to TRBD2. Germline V lookup: CDR1 MNHNS, CDR2 SASEGT. Trimming removed 7 bases from V and 4 bases from J; junction bases left unmatched: 4. This CDR3 region has 13 residues.

The chain has TRBV18 and TRBJ2-5; maybe TRBD1 (7 bases). Germline V gives CDR1 KGHSH, CDR2 LQKENI. The ends were cut back, 6 bases at V and 5 bases at J, with 16 bases in the middle. CDR3 length: 14 residues. Written as DNA, the CDR3 is TGTGCCAGCTCCATTCAGGGGGGAGGCGAGACCCAGTACTTC. Translating gives CASSIQGGGETQYF.

The chain couples TRBV5-6 to TRBJ2-3; tentative D call: TRBD2 (6 bases). Trimming left V 1 base short and J 0 bases short, with 15 bases between. The CDR3 is 17 residues long. CDR1 SGHDT and CDR2 YYEEEE come from the germline V gene. DNA of the CDR3: TGTGCCAGCAGCTTGTATCGCGGCGGGACCAGCACAGATACGCAGTATTTT. This codes for CASSLYRGGTSTDTQYF.

The CDR3 loop reads CASSFSTGGGKVNTEAFF. The DNA of the CDR3 is TGTGCCAGCAGCTTTTCGACAGGGGGCGGAAAAGTGAACACTGAAGCTTTCTTT. This chain uses TRBV7-9 with TRBJ1-1; TRBD1 aligns across 10 bases. CDR1 is SEHNR and CDR2 is FQNEAQ in the germline V gene (reference sequence). The CDR3 runs to 18 residues. With V trimmed by 3 bases and J by 0 bases, 10 bases remained unmatched.

This chain links TRBV5-1 with TRBJ1-3, with unresolved D. The CDR3 runs to 16 residues. Germline-derived CDR1 and CDR2 are SGHRS and YFSETQ. Between the trimmed V and J ends, which lost 0 bases and 1 base, there was a span of 11 bases. CDR3 sequence (DNA): TGCGCCAGCAGCTTGGACAGCACAGTATCTGGAAACACCATATATTTT. Amino acid sequence: CASSLDSTVSGNTIYF. The full variable domain, its missing parts supplied by reference TRBV5-1 and TRBJ1-3, is KAGVTQTPRYLIKTRGQQVTLSCSPISGHRSVSWYQQTPGQGLQFLFEYFSETQRNKGNFPGRFSGRQFSNSRSEMNVSTLELGDSALYLCASSLDSTVSGNTIYFGEGSWLTVV.